A single sample gave rise to the 19 T cell receptor beta chains below, sequenced in a study of CD8 T cells in Susac syndrome (dated by TCRdb to the late 2010s). Receptors were amplified or captured by the immunoSEQ multiplex PCR assay. RNA was extracted with the RNeasy kit and about 0.5 to 1 ug was reverse transcribed using random hexamers. Using fastp at Q25 and MiXCR, TCRdb reprocessed the public reads and kept productive beta chains. Rows are unified per CDR3 protein, each entry keeping the most common DNA and genes. The sample table lists roughly 200,000 distinct CDR3 sequences, about 94% of them with a count of one. The top ten clones comprise 0.099% of the sample. Input material: CD4+ T cells from PBMCs. All receptors derive from a human donor with Susac syndrome.

The chain has TRBV20-1 and TRBJ2-5; no firm D call. CDR1 is DFQATT, CDR2 SNEGSKA, per germline (reference sequence). The CDR3 runs 14 residues. Trimming stripped 3 bases from V and 5 bases from J, with 16 bases between. The CDR3 DNA reads TGCAGTGCTAGGGCTGGATCCCAGAGGGAGACCCAGTACTTC. Translating gives CSARAGSQRETQYF.

The chain links TRBV27 to TRBJ1-1; D is ambiguous. CDR3 length: 15 residues. The V gene's germline CDR1 is MNHEY and CDR2 SMNVEV (reference sequence). V lost 0 bases and J lost 5, with 13 bases in between. The CDR3 DNA is TGTGCCAGCAGTTTATCGATTTTAGGGAGAACTGAAGCTTTCTTT. It translates to CASSLSILGRTEAFF.

The chain has TRBV28 and TRBJ2-5; TRBD2 aligns across 9 bases. The trim removed 5 bases at V and 4 bases at J, leaving 8 bases unmatched. Looked up from germline, CDR1 is MDHEN and CDR2 is SYDVKM. The CDR3 length is 15 residues. Here the CDR3 DNA reads TGTGCCAGCAGTCCGCTAGCGGGACGGCGAGAGACCCAGTACTTC. Protein: CASSPLAGRRETQYF.

V is TRBV18 and J is TRBJ2-7; D gene uncertain. The V gene's germline CDR1 is KGHSH and CDR2 LQKENI. The CDR3 is made up of 14 amino acids. V lost 1 base and J 3 bases, leaving 10 bases between the germline ends. The CDR3 DNA reads TGTGCCAGCTCACCACGCCCTGAAAGCTACGAGCAGTACTTC. Translated: CASSPRPESYEQYF.

The rearrangement links TRBV5-6 to TRBJ2-5; 9 bases fit TRBD1. The CDR3 has 15 amino acids. The V and J ends lost 4 bases and 5 bases, in that order; junction bases with no gene match: 9. CDR1 is SGHDT, CDR2 YYEEEE, per germline. The DNA of the CDR3 is TGTGCCAGCAGCGCGGACAGGGGAAGTACGGAGACCCAGTACTTC. Translation: CASSADRGSTETQYF. The full variable domain, its missing parts supplied by reference TRBV5-6 and TRBJ2-5, is DAGVTQSPTHLIKTRGQQVTLRCSPKSGHDTVSWYQQALGQGPQFIFQYYEEEERQRGNFPDRFSGHQFPNYSSELNVNALLLGDSALYLCASSADRGSTETQYFGPGTRLLVL.

The chain couples TRBV5-6 to TRBJ2-7; D call uncertain. The CDR3 totals 11 residues. The germline gives CDR1 SGHDT, CDR2 YYEEEE. V lost 2 bases to trimming and J lost 6 bases, with 6 bases between them. CDR3 sequence: CASSFGPEQYF. In nucleotides, the CDR3 is TGTGCCAGCAGCTTCGGCCCCGAGCAGTACTTC.

This clonotype was picked up one time. The gene calls are TRBV29-1 and TRBJ2-1, with 10 positions matching TRBD2. The junction had 7 bases not matched to a gene; V was cut back by 4 bases and J by 10 bases. This CDR3 spans 13 amino acids. CDR1 is SQVTM, CDR2 ANQGSEA, per germline. CDR3 DNA: TGCAGCGTTGCCCCCCGAGCGGGAGGGGAGCAGTTCTTC. Translation gives CSVAPRAGGEQFF.

This clonotype was found once. This sequence joins TRBV3-1 and TRBJ1-1; 9 bases fit TRBD1. V was pared by 5 bases and J by 8 bases, with 3 bases of the junction left unmatched. CDR3 length equals 12 residues. Per germline, CDR1 LGHDT and CDR2 YNNKEL (reference sequence). The CDR3 here is CASSGGQGEAFF. CDR3 DNA: TGTGCCAGCAGCGGGGGACAGGGCGAAGCTTTCTTT.

In its sample, this clonotype was seen once. The V call is TRBV3-1, the J call TRBJ1-5, with a tentative D call TRBD1 (5 bases). The CDR3 is made up of 15 amino acids. Germline V gene lookup returns CDR1 LGHDT and CDR2 YNNKEL (reference sequence). The V and J ends lost 2 bases and 3 bases respectively, with 11 bases between them. The CDR3 DNA sequence: TGTGCCAGCAGCCAAATGCCAGGGTCCAATCAGCCCCAGCATTTT. Translation: CASSQMPGSNQPQHF.

This clonotype was seen a handful of times. The chain has TRBV4-1 and TRBJ1-5; D is unresolved. V lost 0 bases to trimming and J lost 9 bases, with 12 bases between them. The CDR3 runs 14 residues. Germline V gene sequence: CDR1 MGHRA, CDR2 YSYEKL. The CDR3 is CASSQDPAGWPQHF. DNA for the CDR3: TGCGCCAGCAGCCAAGATCCGGCCGGATGGCCCCAGCATTTT.

The CDR3 reads CASSLSRTSGVQETQYF. The CDR3 nucleotides read TGTGCCAGCAGTTTATCGAGGACTAGCGGGGTCCAAGAGACCCAGTACTTC. V and J are TRBV12-3 or TRBV12-4 and TRBJ2-5, with 12 positions matching TRBD2. This CDR3 has 17 residues. Germline trimming cut 2 bases from V and 1 base from J; bases unmatched to any gene: 5.

This chain uses TRBV20-1 with TRBJ2-1; the match to TRBD2 covers 13 bases. The CDR3 loop spans 13 amino acids. The V and J ends lost 6 bases and 7 bases, in that order; junction bases with no gene match: 3. Per germline, CDR1 DFQATT and CDR2 SNEGSKA (reference sequence). CDR3 sequence (DNA): TGCAGTGCCCCACTAGCGGGAGGGAATGAGCAGTTCTTC. The encoded protein is CSAPLAGGNEQFF.

The gene calls are TRBV6-2 or TRBV6-3 and TRBJ2-7; D is uncertain. The germline V gene has CDR1 MNHEY and CDR2 SVGEGT. V was clipped by 6 bases and J by 0 bases, with 6 bases between them. The CDR3 runs to 12 residues. CDR3 in amino acids: CASRRISYEQYF. The CDR3 DNA is TGTGCCAGCAGGCGGATCTCCTACGAGCAGTACTTC.

This clonotype was seen once. CDR3 sequence: CASRGAGGRDTQYF. The CDR3 DNA follows: TGTGCCAGCAGGGGGGCGGGTGGCCGCGATACGCAGTATTTT. The chain has TRBV27 and TRBJ2-3; the D gene is possibly TRBD1 (6 bases). CDR3 length: 14 residues. The germline gives CDR1 MNHEY, CDR2 SMNVEV (reference sequence). Trimming took off 6 bases at V and 6 bases at J, with 16 bases between the two ends.

V usage is TRBV7-2 and J usage is TRBJ2-1; D is perhaps TRBD1 or TRBD2 (5 bases each). Germline CDR1 and CDR2: SGHTA and FQGNSA. Trimming took off 6 bases at V and 3 bases at J, with 15 bases between the two ends. The length of the CDR3 is 15 residues. CDR3 coding DNA: TGTGCCAGCAGTGAGGGGCTTCGGGTCTACAATGAGCAGTTCTTC. This translates into CASSEGLRVYNEQFF.

This clonotype was observed once. The rearrangement joins TRBV5-4 to TRBJ1-2; 10 bases align to TRBD1. This CDR3 spans 16 amino acids. Germline CDR1 is SGHNT and CDR2 is YYREEE (reference sequence). The V gene end was trimmed by 4 bases and the J gene end by 6 bases; junction bases not matched to a gene: 12. For the CDR3, the DNA is TGTGCCAGCAGCAGACCGGGACAGGGGAAATCAGATGGCTACACCTTC. Its translation is CASSRPGQGKSDGYTF.

The chain uses TRBV2 and TRBJ1-5, with 9 bases identical to TRBD1. J was trimmed by 6 bases and V by 5 bases; bases with no gene match: 5. The V gene's germline CDR1 is SNHLY and CDR2 FYNNEI. The CDR3 runs to 14 residues. CDR3 region: CASSTGQGSQPQHF. The DNA of the CDR3 is TGTGCCAGCAGTACGGGACAGGGCAGTCAGCCCCAGCATTTT.

This chain links TRBV20-1 with TRBJ1-1, with D perhaps TRBD1 (6 bases). Germline lookup yields CDR1 DFQATT and CDR2 SNEGSKA (reference sequence). The CDR3 contains 13 residues. Trimming took 2 bases from V and 4 from J, leaving 11 bases between them. CDR3 residues: CSARPGQSTEAFF. The CDR3 nucleotides are TGCAGTGCTAGACCAGGACAGAGCACTGAAGCTTTCTTT.

The rearrangement links TRBV2 to TRBJ1-2; D is perhaps TRBD1 (5 bases). Germline lookup yields CDR1 SNHLY and CDR2 FYNNEI. The germline V and J ends were trimmed by 6 bases and 0 bases, with 8 bases remaining between them. CDR3 length: 13 amino acids. CDR3 in amino acids: CASSEQANYGYTF. The CDR3 DNA sequence: TGTGCCAGCAGCGAACAGGCTAACTATGGCTACACCTTC.